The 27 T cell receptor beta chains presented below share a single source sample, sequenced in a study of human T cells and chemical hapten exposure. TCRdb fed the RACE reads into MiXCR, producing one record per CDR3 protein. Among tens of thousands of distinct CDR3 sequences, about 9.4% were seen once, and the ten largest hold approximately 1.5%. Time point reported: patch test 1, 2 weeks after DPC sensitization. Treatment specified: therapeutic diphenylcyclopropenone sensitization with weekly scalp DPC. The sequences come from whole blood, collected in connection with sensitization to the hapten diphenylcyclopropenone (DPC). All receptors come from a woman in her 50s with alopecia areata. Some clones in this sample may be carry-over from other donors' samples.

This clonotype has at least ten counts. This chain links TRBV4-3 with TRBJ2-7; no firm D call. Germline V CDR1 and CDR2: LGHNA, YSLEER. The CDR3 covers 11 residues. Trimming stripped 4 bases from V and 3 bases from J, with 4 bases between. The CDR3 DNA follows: TGCGCCAGCAGCCCGTACTACGAGCAGTACTTC. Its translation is CASSPYYEQYF.

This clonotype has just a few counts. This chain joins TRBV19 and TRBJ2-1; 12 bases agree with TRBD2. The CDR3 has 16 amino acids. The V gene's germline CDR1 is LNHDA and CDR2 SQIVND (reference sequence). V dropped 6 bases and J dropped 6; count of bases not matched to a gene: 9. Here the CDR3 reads CASRPSGRAPLNEQFF. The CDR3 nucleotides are TGTGCCAGTAGACCTAGCGGGAGGGCCCCTCTCAATGAGCAGTTCTTC.

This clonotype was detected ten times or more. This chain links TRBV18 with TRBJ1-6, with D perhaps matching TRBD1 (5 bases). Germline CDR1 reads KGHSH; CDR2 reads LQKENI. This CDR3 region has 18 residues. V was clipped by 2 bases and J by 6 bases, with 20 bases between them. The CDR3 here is CASSPGPVRGPGNSPLHF. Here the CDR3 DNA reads TGTGCCAGCTCACCAGGCCCAGTTCGGGGCCCGGGTAATTCACCCCTCCACTTT.

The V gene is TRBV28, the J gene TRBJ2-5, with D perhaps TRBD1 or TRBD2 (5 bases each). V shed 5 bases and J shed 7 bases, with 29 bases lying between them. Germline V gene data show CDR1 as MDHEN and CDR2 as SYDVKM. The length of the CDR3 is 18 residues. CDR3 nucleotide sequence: TGTGCCAGCAGTCCAACAGGCAATCCGGGGCCTACAAGATGGACCCAGTACTTC. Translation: CASSPTGNPGPTRWTQYF. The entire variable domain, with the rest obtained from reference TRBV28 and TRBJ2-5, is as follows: DVKVTQSSRYLVKRTGEKVFLECVQDMDHENMFWYRQDPGLGLRLIYFSYDVKMKEKGDIPEGYSVSREKKERFSLILESASTNQTSMYLCASSPTGNPGPTRWTQYFGPGTRLLVL.

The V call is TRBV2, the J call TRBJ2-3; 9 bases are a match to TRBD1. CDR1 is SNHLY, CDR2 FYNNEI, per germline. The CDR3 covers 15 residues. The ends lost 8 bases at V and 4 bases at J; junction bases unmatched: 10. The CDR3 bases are TGTGCCAGCCGGATTGGACAGGGGAAATCAGATACGCAGTATTTT. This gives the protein CASRIGQGKSDTQYF.

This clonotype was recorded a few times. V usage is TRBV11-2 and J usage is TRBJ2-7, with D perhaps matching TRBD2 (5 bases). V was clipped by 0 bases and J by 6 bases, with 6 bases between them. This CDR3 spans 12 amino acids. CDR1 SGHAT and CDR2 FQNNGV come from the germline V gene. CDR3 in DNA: TGTGCCAGCAGCTTAGATGCGGGCGAGCAGTACTTC. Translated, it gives CASSLDAGEQYF.

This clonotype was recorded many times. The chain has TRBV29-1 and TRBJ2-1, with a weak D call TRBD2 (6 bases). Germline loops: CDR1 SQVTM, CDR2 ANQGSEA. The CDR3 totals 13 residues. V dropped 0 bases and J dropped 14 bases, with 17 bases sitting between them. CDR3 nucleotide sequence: TGCAGCGTTGAAGATTCGGGACTGTCGAGGAAGTTCTTC. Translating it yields CSVEDSGLSRKFF.

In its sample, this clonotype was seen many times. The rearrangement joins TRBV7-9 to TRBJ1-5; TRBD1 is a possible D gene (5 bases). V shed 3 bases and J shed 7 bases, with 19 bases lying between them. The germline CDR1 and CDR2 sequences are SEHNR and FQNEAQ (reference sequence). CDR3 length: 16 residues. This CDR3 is CASSLDRAGGKQPQHF. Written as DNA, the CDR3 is TGTGCCAGCAGCTTGGACCGGGCCGGGGGGAAGCAGCCCCAGCATTTT.

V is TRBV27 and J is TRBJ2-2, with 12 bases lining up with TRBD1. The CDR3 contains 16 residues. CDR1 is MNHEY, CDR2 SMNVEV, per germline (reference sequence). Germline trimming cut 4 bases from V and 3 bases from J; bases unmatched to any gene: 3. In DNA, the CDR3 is TGTGCCAGCAGTTCCCGGGACAGGGGGCACACCGGGGAGCTGTTTTTT. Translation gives CASSSRDRGHTGELFF.

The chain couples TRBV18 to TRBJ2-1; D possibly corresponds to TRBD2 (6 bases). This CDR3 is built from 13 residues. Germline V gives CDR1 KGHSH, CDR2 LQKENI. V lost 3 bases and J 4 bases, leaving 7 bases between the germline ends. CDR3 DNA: TGTGCCAGCTCACCGGGGGGATACAATGAGCAGTTCTTC. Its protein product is CASSPGGYNEQFF.

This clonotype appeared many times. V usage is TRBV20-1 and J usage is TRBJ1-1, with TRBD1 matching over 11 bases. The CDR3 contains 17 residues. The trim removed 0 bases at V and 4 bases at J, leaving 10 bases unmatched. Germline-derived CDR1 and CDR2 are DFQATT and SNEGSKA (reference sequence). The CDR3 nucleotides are TGCAGTGCTAGAGACTTTGGACAGGGGGCCTGGAGCACTGAAGCTTTCTTT. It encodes CSARDFGQGAWSTEAFF.

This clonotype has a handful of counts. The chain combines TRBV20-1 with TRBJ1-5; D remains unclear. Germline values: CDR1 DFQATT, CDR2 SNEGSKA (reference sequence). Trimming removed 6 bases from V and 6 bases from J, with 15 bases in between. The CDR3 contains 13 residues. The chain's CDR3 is CSAKPGPIQPQHF. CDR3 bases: TGCAGTGCCAAACCGGGCCCGATTCAGCCCCAGCATTTT.

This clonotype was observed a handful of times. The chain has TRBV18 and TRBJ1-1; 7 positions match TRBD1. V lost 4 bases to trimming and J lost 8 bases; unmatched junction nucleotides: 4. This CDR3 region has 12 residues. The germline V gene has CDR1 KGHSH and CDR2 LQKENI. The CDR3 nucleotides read TGTGCCAGCTCACGGGACAGCATCGAAGCTTTCTTT. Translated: CASSRDSIEAFF.

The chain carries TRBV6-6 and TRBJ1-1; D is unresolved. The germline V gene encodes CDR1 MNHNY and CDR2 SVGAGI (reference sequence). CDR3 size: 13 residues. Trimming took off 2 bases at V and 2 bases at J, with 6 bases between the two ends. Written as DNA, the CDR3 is TGTGCCAGCAGTTACGGAGAAAACACTGAAGCTTTCTTT. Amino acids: CASSYGENTEAFF.

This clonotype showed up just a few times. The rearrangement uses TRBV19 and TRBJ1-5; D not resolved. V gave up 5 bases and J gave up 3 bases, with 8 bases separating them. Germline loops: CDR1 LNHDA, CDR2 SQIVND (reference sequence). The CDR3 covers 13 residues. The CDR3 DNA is TGTGCCAGTAGTCTCCCTTACAATCAGCCCCAGCATTTT. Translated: CASSLPYNQPQHF.

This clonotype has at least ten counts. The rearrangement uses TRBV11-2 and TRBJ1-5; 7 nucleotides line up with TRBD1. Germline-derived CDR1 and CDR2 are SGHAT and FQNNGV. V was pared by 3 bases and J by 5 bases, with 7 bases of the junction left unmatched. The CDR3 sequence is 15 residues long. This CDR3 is CASSFDRAADQPQHF. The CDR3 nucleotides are TGTGCCAGCAGCTTCGACAGGGCGGCAGATCAGCCCCAGCATTTT.

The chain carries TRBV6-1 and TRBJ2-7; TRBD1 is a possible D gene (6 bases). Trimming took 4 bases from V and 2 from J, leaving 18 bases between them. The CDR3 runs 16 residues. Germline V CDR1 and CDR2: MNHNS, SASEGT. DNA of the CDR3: TGTGCCAGCAGTGCCCGTGGGGGCGCATTAACCTACGAGCAGTACTTC. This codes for CASSARGGALTYEQYF.

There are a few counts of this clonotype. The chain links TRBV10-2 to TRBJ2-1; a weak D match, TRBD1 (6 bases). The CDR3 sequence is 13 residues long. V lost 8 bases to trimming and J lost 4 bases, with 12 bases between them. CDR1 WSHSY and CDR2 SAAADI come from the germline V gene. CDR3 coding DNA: TGCGCCAGCGGGGGCCGCCGTTACAATGAGCAGTTCTTC. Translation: CASGGRRYNEQFF.

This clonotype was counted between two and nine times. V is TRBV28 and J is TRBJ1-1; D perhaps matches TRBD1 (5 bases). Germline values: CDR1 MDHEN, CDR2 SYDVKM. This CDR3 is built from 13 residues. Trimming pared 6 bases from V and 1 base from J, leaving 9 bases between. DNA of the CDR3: TGTGCCAGCAGGTACACAGGGAACACTGAAGCTTTCTTT. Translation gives CASRYTGNTEAFF.

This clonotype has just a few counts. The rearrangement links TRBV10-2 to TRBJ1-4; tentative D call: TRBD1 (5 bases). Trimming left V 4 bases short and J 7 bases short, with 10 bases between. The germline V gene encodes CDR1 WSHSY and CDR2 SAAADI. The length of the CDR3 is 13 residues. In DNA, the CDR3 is TGCGCCAGCAGTGCCCAGGGAGCTGAAAAACTGTTTTTT. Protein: CASSAQGAEKLFF.

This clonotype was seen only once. CDR3 in amino acids: CASSLTGNGYTF. The CDR3 DNA follows: TGTGCCAGCAGTTTGACAGGGAACGGCTACACCTTC. This sequence joins TRBV28 and TRBJ1-2; 7 positions match TRBD1. CDR1 is MDHEN and CDR2 is SYDVKM in the germline V gene. This CDR3 is built from 12 residues. Trimming cost V 3 bases and J 8 bases; bases outside gene matches: 3.

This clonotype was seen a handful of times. The CDR3 DNA sequence: TGTGCCAGCTCGGCCGATACAGGGGGCGTTGAGCAGTTCTTC. Translation: CASSADTGGVEQFF. This rearrangement joins TRBV18 to TRBJ2-1, with 9 nucleotides matching TRBD1. Germline CDR1 KGHSH, CDR2 LQKENI. V shed 6 bases, J shed 9 bases, and the junction held 9 bases outside the gene matches. The CDR3 is made up of 14 amino acids.

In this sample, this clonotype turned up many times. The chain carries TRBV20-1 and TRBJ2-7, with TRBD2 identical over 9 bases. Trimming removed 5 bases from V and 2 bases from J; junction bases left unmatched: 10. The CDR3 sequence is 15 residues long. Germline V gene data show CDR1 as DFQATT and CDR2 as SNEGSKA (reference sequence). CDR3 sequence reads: CSAPKSAGGPYEQYF. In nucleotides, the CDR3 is TGCAGTGCTCCGAAGTCGGCGGGAGGGCCCTACGAGCAGTACTTC.

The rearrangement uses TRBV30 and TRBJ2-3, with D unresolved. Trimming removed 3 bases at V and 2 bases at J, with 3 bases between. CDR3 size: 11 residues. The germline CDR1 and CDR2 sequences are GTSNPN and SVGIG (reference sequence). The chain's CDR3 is CAWSITDTQYF. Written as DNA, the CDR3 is TGTGCCTGGAGCATCACAGATACGCAGTATTTT. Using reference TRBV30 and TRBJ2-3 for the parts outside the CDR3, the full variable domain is SQTIHQWPATLVQPVGSPLSLECTVEGTSNPNLYWYRQAAGRGLQLLFYSVGIGQISSEVPQNLSASRPQDRQFILSSKKLLLSDSGFYLCAWSITDTQYFGPGTRLTVL.

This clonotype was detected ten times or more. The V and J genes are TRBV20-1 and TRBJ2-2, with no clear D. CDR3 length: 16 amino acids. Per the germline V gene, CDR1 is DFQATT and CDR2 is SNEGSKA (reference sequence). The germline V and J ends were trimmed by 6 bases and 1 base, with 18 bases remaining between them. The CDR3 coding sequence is TGCAGTGCGCAATACTCGCGGACGCAGAACACCGGGGAGCTGTTTTTT. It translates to CSAQYSRTQNTGELFF.

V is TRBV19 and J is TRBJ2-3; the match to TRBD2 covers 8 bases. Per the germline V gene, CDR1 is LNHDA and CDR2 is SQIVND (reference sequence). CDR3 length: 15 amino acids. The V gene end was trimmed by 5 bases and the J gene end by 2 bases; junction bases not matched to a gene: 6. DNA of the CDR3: TGTGCCAGTAGTTCTAGCGGGCTTTTCACAGATACGCAGTATTTT. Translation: CASSSSGLFTDTQYF.

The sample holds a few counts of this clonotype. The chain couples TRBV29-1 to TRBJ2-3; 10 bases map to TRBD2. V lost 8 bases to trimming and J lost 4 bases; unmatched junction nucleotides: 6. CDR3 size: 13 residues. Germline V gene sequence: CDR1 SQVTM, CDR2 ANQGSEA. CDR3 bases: TGCAGCTGGAGCGGGAGGGGACCAGATACGCAGTATTTT. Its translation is CSWSGRGPDTQYF.